The 26 T cell receptor beta chains presented below share a single source sample, sequenced in a study of blood T cell repertoires in COVID-19. Measured with immunoSEQ multiplex PCR; TCRdb has only the in-frame clones, and not every one. Of hundreds of thousands of clones in the sample, roughly 84% were seen once. Sequencing was performed on peripheral blood. These receptors came from a man in his forties or fifties with acute or convalescent COVID-19.

The rearrangement links TRBV5-1 to TRBJ2-5; TRBD2 matches 9 bases. This CDR3 is 16 amino acids long. From germline, CDR1 is SGHRS and CDR2 YFSETQ. V lost 3 bases to trimming and J lost 4 bases; unmatched junction nucleotides: 10. The CDR3 bases are TGCGCCAGCAGCTCCCGGCCCGGGCGGGGGGGAGAGACCCAGTACTTC. Amino acids: CASSSRPGRGGETQYF.

V is TRBV6-5 and J is TRBJ1-2, with D unresolved. Germline V gene lookup returns CDR1 MNHEY and CDR2 SVGAGI. V was pared by 0 bases and J by 8 bases, with 10 bases between. The CDR3 has 13 residues. This CDR3 is CASSYSPEAGYTF. CDR3 bases: TGTGCCAGCAGTTACTCCCCCGAGGCGGGCTACACCTTC.

The chain recombines TRBV7-2 with TRBJ2-7, with TRBD1 matching 7 bases. Germline V gives CDR1 SGHTA, CDR2 FQGNSA. V trimming: 1 base; J trimming: 3 bases; junction bases outside the gene matches: 6. This CDR3 comprises 15 residues. The CDR3 here is CASSLEPGQSYEQYF. CDR3 nucleotide sequence: TGTGCCAGCAGCTTAGAGCCGGGACAGAGCTACGAGCAGTACTTC.

This chain connects TRBV7-8 to TRBJ1-4; D possibly corresponds to TRBD1 (5 bases). Germline assignment: CDR1 SGHVS and CDR2 FQNEAQ. The CDR3 sequence is 15 residues long. V gave up 5 bases and J gave up 2 bases, with 12 bases separating them. CDR3 DNA sequence: TGTGCCAGCAGCGACACCGGGGGGACTAATGAAAAACTGTTTTTT. This translates into CASSDTGGTNEKLFF.

The J gene is TRBJ2-3, the V gene TRBV5-5, with TRBD1 as a possible D gene (5 bases). Germline CDR1 is SGHKS and CDR2 is YYEKEE (reference sequence). The CDR3 consists of 15 residues. The V gene lost 4 bases and the J gene lost 5 bases, with 17 bases spanning the gap. The CDR3 is CASSPQAGMRDTQYF. The CDR3, as DNA: TGTGCCAGCAGCCCCCAAGCAGGGATGCGAGATACGCAGTATTTT.

The rearrangement joins TRBV7-2 to TRBJ1-1; D not resolved. The CDR3 loop spans 14 amino acids. The germline V gene has CDR1 SGHTA and CDR2 FQGNSA. Trimming stripped 5 bases from V and 0 bases from J, with 10 bases between. The CDR3 region has the DNA TGTGCCAGCAGCGATCCCGGGTTGAACACTGAAGCTTTCTTT. Protein sequence: CASSDPGLNTEAFF.

The chain joins TRBV6-6 to TRBJ1-1; D gene uncertain. This CDR3 contains 13 residues. CDR1 and CDR2 (germline): MNHNY, SVGAGI (reference sequence). V was clipped by 2 bases and J by 3 bases, with 7 bases between them. The CDR3 sequence is CASSYDGDTEAFF. The CDR3 DNA is TGTGCCAGCAGTTACGACGGGGACACTGAAGCTTTCTTT.

This chain joins TRBV6-5 and TRBJ2-7; TRBD2 agrees at 10 bases. This CDR3 has 13 residues. In germline, CDR1 is MNHEY, CDR2 SVGAGI. The trim removed 6 bases at V and 4 bases at J, leaving 3 bases unmatched. This CDR3 reads CASSLAGVYEQYF. Here the CDR3 DNA reads TGTGCCAGCAGCCTAGCGGGAGTGTACGAGCAGTACTTC.

This CDR3 is CASSFSPQEKLFF. The CDR3 coding sequence is TGTGCCAGCAGCTTCTCGCCCCAGGAAAAACTGTTTTTT. The V call is TRBV11-2, the J call TRBJ1-4; D remains unclear. Trimming removed 3 bases at V and 8 bases at J, with 10 bases between. The CDR3 spans 13 residues. In germline, CDR1 is SGHAT, CDR2 FQNNGV.

The chain links TRBV5-1 to TRBJ1-2; 7 bases are shared with TRBD1. This CDR3 region has 17 residues. Germline loops: CDR1 SGHRS, CDR2 YFSETQ. V gave up 0 bases and J gave up 3 bases; unmatched junction bases: 11. Here the CDR3 DNA reads TGCGCCAGCAGCTTGGGAGGGACAGCGAATACCTACTATGGCTACACCTTC. It encodes CASSLGGTANTYYGYTF.

This rearrangement joins TRBV7-2 to TRBJ2-7, with D unclear. The CDR3 is 14 residues long. Germline CDR1 and CDR2: SGHTA and FQGNSA. Trimming shortened V by 2 bases and J by 0 bases, and 8 bases separated the two germline ends. CDR3 DNA: TGTGCCAGCAGCTTATCGCCGGGCTCCTACGAGCAGTACTTC. Translation gives CASSLSPGSYEQYF.

This chain uses TRBV7-8 with TRBJ2-3; 8 nucleotides match TRBD2. CDR3 size: 16 residues. V trimming: 6 bases; J trimming: 4 bases; junction bases outside the gene matches: 12. Germline CDR1 is SGHVS and CDR2 is FQNEAQ. The CDR3 DNA sequence: TGTGCCAGCAGTCCCAACATTATAGCGGGGCCAGATACGCAGTATTTT. Translation: CASSPNIIAGPDTQYF.

V usage is TRBV19 and J usage is TRBJ1-4; D gene uncertain. Trimming cost V 2 bases and J 6 bases, with 10 bases left between them. The germline gives CDR1 LNHDA, CDR2 SQIVND (reference sequence). The CDR3 length is 14 residues. CDR3 in amino acids: CASSITGSDEKLFF. The DNA of the CDR3 is TGTGCCAGTAGTATAACCGGGTCCGATGAAAAACTGTTTTTT.

The gene calls are TRBV11-3 and TRBJ2-1, with TRBD1 identical over 7 bases. V lost 3 bases and J lost 7; bases outside the gene matches: 6. CDR1 is SGHNT, CDR2 YENEEA, per germline. This CDR3 is built from 14 residues. The DNA of the CDR3 is TGTGCCAGCAGCTTGGCAGACAGGGAGAATGAGCAGTTCTTC. This translates into CASSLADRENEQFF.

V usage is TRBV12-3 or TRBV12-4 and J usage is TRBJ2-7, with TRBD2 identical over 9 bases. The CDR3 is 13 residues long. The J segment lost 3 bases and the V segment lost 9 bases, leaving 6 bases of the junction unmatched. CDR3 loop: CASRLAGDYEQYF. In DNA form, the CDR3 reads TGTGCCAGTAGATTAGCGGGAGACTACGAGCAGTACTTC.

This sequence joins TRBV18 and TRBJ1-4; a possible D gene is TRBD1 (6 bases). This CDR3 is 15 amino acids long. The V end lost 4 bases, the J end lost 5 bases, and 14 bases lay between the germline ends. Looked up from germline, CDR1 is KGHSH and CDR2 is LQKENI. The CDR3 loop is CASSRGDRTNEKLFF. The CDR3 DNA sequence: TGTGCCAGCTCACGGGGTGACAGGACAAATGAAAAACTGTTTTTT.

This clone was observed many times. V gene TRBV10-1 combines with J gene TRBJ2-1; 10 nucleotides line up with TRBD2. Germline assignment: CDR1 WNHNN and CDR2 SYGVQD (reference sequence). Trimming at V came to 1 base and at J to 9 bases, leaving 9 bases not matched to a gene. CDR3 length: 16 amino acids. CDR3 in DNA: TGCGCCAGCAGTGAGTGGGCTAGCGGGAGCGGCAGTGAGCAGTTCTTC. The encoded protein is CASSEWASGSGSEQFF.

As for this clone: The same CDR3 arises from other DNA sequences in this sample as well. The V and J genes are TRBV6-5 and TRBJ1-1; D ambiguous. The V end lost 2 bases, the J end lost 5 bases, and 6 bases lay between the germline ends. Germline CDR1 is MNHEY and CDR2 is SVGAGI. CDR3 length equals 12 residues. The CDR3, as DNA: TGTGCCAGCAGTTACGCCGGGACTGAAGCTTTCTTT. It yields the protein CASSYAGTEAFF.

The rearrangement joins TRBV11-2 to TRBJ1-1; possibly TRBD1 for D (6 bases). Germline V gene data show CDR1 as SGHAT and CDR2 as FQNNGV. Trimming left V 3 bases short and J 6 bases short, with 11 bases between. CDR3 length equals 13 residues. CDR3 protein: CASSFGGGAEAFF. The CDR3 coding sequence is TGTGCCAGCAGCTTCGGGGGGGGCGCTGAAGCTTTCTTT. The full variable domain, with the rest looked up from reference TRBV11-2 and TRBJ1-1, is EAGVAQSPRYKIIEKRQSVAFWCNPISGHATLYWYQQILGQGPKLLIQFQNNGVVDDSQLPKDRFSAERLKGVDSTLKIQPAKLEDSAVYLCASSFGGGAEAFFGQGTRLTVV.

This chain connects TRBV5-1 to TRBJ2-2; 7 bases map to TRBD2. With 4 bases clipped from V and 1 base from J, the junction kept 4 bases outside the gene matches. Germline assignment: CDR1 SGHRS and CDR2 YFSETQ. This CDR3 region has 15 residues. The CDR3 loop reads CASSTGGLNTGELFF. The CDR3 DNA sequence: TGCGCCAGCAGCACCGGGGGGTTGAACACCGGGGAGCTGTTTTTT.

V gene TRBV6-2 or TRBV6-3 combines with J gene TRBJ2-1; 9 nucleotides align to TRBD1. From germline, CDR1 is MNHEY and CDR2 SVGEGT. The CDR3 runs 16 residues. V was pared by 6 bases and J by 2 bases, with 8 bases of the junction left unmatched. DNA for the CDR3: TGTGCCAGCAGCCCTGCGGGGACAGGGACCTACAATGAGCAGTTCTTC. Amino acids: CASSPAGTGTYNEQFF.

The V gene is TRBV6-2 or TRBV6-3, the J gene TRBJ1-1, with 9 nucleotides matching TRBD1. The germline V gene encodes CDR1 MNHEY and CDR2 SVGEGT. With 4 bases clipped from V and 6 bases from J, the junction kept 9 bases outside the gene matches. This CDR3 comprises 15 residues. CDR3: CASSSDRGNFPEAFF. CDR3 nucleotide sequence: TGTGCCAGCAGTTCGGACAGGGGTAATTTTCCTGAAGCTTTCTTT.

The chain employs TRBV5-1 and TRBJ2-3; 12 positions match TRBD2. V lost 3 bases, J lost 3 bases, and 5 bases stayed unmatched. The CDR3 spans 16 residues. CDR1 and CDR2 from the germline V gene are SGHRS and YFSETQ. CDR3 in amino acids: CASSSASGRATDTQYF. CDR3 in DNA: TGCGCCAGCAGCTCGGCTAGCGGGAGGGCGACAGATACGCAGTATTTT.

The chain carries TRBV14 and TRBJ2-1; D gene uncertain. The CDR3 extends over 13 amino acids. CDR1 SGHDN and CDR2 FVKESK come from the germline V gene. V dropped 0 bases and J dropped 7 bases, with 7 bases sitting between them. CDR3 coding DNA: TGTGCCAGCAGCCAAGAGTGGAGAAATGAGCAGTTCTTC. It translates to CASSQEWRNEQFF.

The J gene is TRBJ2-1, the V gene TRBV29-1, with 7 nucleotides matching TRBD2. The CDR3 is 13 residues long. Germline trimming cut 4 bases from V and 2 bases from J; bases unmatched to any gene: 2. Germline V gene data show CDR1 as SQVTM and CDR2 as ANQGSEA. As DNA, the CDR3 is TGCAGCGTTGTAGGGAGGGCCTACAATGAGCAGTTCTTC. It is translated as CSVVGRAYNEQFF.

The J gene is TRBJ1-1, the V gene TRBV4-1; TRBD1 matches 8 bases. This CDR3 is 15 amino acids long. V shed 4 bases and J 5 bases; nucleotides not matched to a gene: 9. CDR1 MGHRA and CDR2 YSYEKL come from the germline V gene. The CDR3 nucleotides read TGCGCCAGCAGCCCCGGACAGGGTCGGGAAACTGAAGCTTTCTTT. Translating gives CASSPGQGRETEAFF.